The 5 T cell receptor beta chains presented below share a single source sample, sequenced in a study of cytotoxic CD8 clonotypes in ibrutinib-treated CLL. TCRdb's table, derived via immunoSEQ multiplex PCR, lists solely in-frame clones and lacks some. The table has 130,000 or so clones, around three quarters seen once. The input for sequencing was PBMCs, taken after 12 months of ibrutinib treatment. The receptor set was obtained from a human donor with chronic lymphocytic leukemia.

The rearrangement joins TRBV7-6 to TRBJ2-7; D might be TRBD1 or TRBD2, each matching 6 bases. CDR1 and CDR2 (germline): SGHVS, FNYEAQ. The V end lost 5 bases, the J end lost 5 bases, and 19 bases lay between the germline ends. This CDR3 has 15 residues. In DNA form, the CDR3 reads TGTGCCAGCAGCCCCGGGGGCGGGCGCGTCGACGAGCAGTACTTC. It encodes CASSPGGGRVDEQYF.

This CDR3 is CAWSPGGSYYGYTF. DNA of the CDR3: TGTGCCTGGAGTCCTGGGGGATCATACTATGGCTACACCTTC. The chain employs TRBV30 and TRBJ1-2, with a tentative D call TRBD1 (5 bases). In germline, CDR1 is GTSNPN, CDR2 SVGIG (reference sequence). The V gene lost 2 bases and the J gene lost 3 bases, with 13 bases spanning the gap. The CDR3 runs to 14 residues.

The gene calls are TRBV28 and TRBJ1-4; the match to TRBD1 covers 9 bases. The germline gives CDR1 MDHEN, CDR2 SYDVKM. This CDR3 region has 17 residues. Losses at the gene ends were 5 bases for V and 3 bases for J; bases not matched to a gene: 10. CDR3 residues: CASSEQGANMANEKLFF. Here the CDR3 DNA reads TGTGCCAGCAGTGAACAGGGGGCGAATATGGCTAATGAAAAACTGTTTTTT.

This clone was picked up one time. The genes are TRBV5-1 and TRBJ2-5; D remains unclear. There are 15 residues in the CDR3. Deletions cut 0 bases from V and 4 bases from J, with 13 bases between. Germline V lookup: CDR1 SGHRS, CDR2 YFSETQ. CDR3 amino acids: CASSLVGLGIETQYF. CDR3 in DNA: TGCGCCAGCAGCTTGGTTGGCCTAGGGATAGAGACCCAGTACTTC.

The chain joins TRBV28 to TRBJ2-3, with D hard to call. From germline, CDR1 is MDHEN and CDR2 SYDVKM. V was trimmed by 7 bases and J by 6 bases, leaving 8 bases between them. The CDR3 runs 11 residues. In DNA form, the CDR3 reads TGTGCCAGCACCGTGGGGGATACGCAGTATTTT. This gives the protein CASTVGDTQYF.